This T cell receptor (beta chain) was sequenced for a study of blood T cells in healthy people across ages. Overall study findings and caveats: Higher naive T cell percentage went strongly together with higher TCR beta diversity. PBMCs left unsorted prevented a conclusive naive versus antigen-experienced comparison.

CDR3 length equals 14 residues. V lost 3 bases to trimming and J lost 0 bases, with 9 bases between them. Germline loops: CDR1 MNHEY, CDR2 SMNVEV (reference sequence). Through a sample-barcoded 5' primer and a J-beta primer mix, a second PCR was run for about 7 to 12 cycles. TCRdb re-called the 5' RACE reads through MiXCR, storing one row per CDR3 protein. The sample consists of over 700,000 distinct CDR3 sequences, less than 70% of them appearing once. This clonotype has a count of ten or more. Its target is unknown. What was sequenced was blood. This TCR was recovered from a man aged 80 or over in good health. The rearrangement uses TRBV27 and TRBJ2-7; D unresolved. The CDR3 coding sequence is TGTGCCAGCAGTTTTACAGCGAGCTCCTACGAGCAGTACTTC. Translated: CASSFTASSYEQYF.